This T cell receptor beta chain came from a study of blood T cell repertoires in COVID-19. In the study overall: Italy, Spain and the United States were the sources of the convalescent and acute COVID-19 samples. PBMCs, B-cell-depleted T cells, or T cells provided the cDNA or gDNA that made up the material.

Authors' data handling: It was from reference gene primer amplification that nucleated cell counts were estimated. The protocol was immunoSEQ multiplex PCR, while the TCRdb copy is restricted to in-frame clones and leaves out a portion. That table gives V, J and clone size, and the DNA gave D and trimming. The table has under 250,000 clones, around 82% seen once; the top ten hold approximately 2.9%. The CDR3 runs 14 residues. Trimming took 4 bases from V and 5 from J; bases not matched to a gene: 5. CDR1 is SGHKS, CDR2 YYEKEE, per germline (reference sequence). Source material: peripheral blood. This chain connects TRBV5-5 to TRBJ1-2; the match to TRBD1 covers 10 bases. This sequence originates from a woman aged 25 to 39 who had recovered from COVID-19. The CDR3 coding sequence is TGTGCCAGCAGCCTGGACAGGGGGGAATATGGCTACACCTTC. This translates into CASSLDRGEYGYTF.